The entry below describes one T cell receptor (beta chain). The CDR3 runs to 15 residues. V was shortened by 5 bases and J by 5 bases, with 19 bases between the two germline ends. CDR1 is SGHAT and CDR2 is FQNNGV in the germline V gene. Authors' data handling: By means of reference gene primer amplification, nucleated cell counts were estimated. TCRdb's copy holds only in-frame clones and misses some; the assay was immunoSEQ multiplex PCR. D and trimming come from the DNA, and the V and J calls and clone size come from that table. The repertoire includes 65,000 to 85,000 clones, around 90% of them detected once, and 6.9% sits in the top ten. This record comes from a study of blood T cell repertoires in COVID-19. Study in general: In each case, the material was cDNA or gDNA derived from T cells, B-cell-depleted T cells, or PBMCs.

Sequenced input: peripheral blood. This chain uses TRBV11-2 with TRBJ2-7, with no clear D. This receptor was taken from a human donor in a cohort sampled during active COVID-19. In DNA form, the CDR3 reads TGTGCCAGCAGCCTAGGTGGGTGGGCTGTGGACGAGCAGTACTTC. It encodes CASSLGGWAVDEQYF.